The 6 T cell receptor beta chains listed next were all sequenced from one sample in a study of blood T cells in healthy people across ages. For the second PCR, which ran for 7 to 11 cycles, a sample-barcoded 5' primer and a J-beta primer mix were used. MiXCR, run by TCRdb on the 5' RACE reads, gives a single entry per CDR3 protein. The sample yields under 1,000,000 distinct CDR3 sequences, around 50% seen once. The sequenced material came from blood. Receptor source: an elderly man in good health.

The chain links TRBV27 to TRBJ2-3; the D is unclear. Trimming took off 6 bases at V and 0 bases at J, with 19 bases between the two ends. Germline-derived CDR1 and CDR2 are MNHEY and SMNVEV (reference sequence). This CDR3 is 17 amino acids long. CDR3 nucleotide sequence: TGTGCCAGCAGCCGAAAAACAGTGGCACCGAGCACAGATACGCAGTATTTT. Protein sequence: CASSRKTVAPSTDTQYF.

The table lists this clonotype with many counts. V is TRBV12-3 or TRBV12-4 and J is TRBJ2-1; 11 nucleotides line up with TRBD2. CDR3 length: 14 amino acids. V dropped 3 bases and J dropped 7; count of bases not matched to a gene: 2. DNA for the CDR3: TGTGCCAGCAGTTTTAGCGGGAGGGGTAATGAGCAGTTCTTC. This sequence encodes CASSFSGRGNEQFF.

This clonotype was seen many times. The gene calls are TRBV20-1 and TRBJ2-1, with D hard to call. Germline assignment: CDR1 DFQATT and CDR2 SNEGSKA (reference sequence). V lost 4 bases and J lost 0, with 7 bases in between. The CDR3 is made up of 13 amino acids. DNA of the CDR3: TGCAGTGCTAATAGAAACTCCTACAATGAGCAGTTCTTC. Translated, it gives CSANRNSYNEQFF.

The V and J genes are TRBV3-1 and TRBJ2-5, with 7 bases matching TRBD2. The germline V gene encodes CDR1 LGHDT and CDR2 YNNKEL (reference sequence). The CDR3 contains 15 residues. J gave up 2 bases and V 0 bases, and 3 bases lay outside the gene matches. Here the CDR3 reads CASSQDRAGQETQYF. In nucleotides, the CDR3 is TGTGCCAGCAGCCAAGATCGAGCGGGGCAAGAGACCCAGTACTTC.

The chain uses TRBV20-1 and TRBJ2-5; D is unclear. The DNA end favors TRBJ2-7, so the J call may be wrong. The length of the CDR3 is 15 residues. CDR1 is DFQATT and CDR2 is SNEGSKA in the germline V gene (reference sequence). CDR3 coding DNA: TGCAGTGCTAGCCCGACACCAGTGGCCCTAAGCGAGCAGTACTTC. It specifies CSASPTPVALSEQYF.

The chain is built from TRBV5-1 and TRBJ2-7, with 10 bases identical to TRBD1. Germline CDR1 is SGHRS and CDR2 is YFSETQ. The CDR3 loop spans 14 amino acids. V was pared by 2 bases and J by 3 bases, with 2 bases of the junction left unmatched. In DNA form, the CDR3 reads TGCGCCAGCAGCTTCAGGGACAGGGGCTACGAGCAGTACTTC. Translating it yields CASSFRDRGYEQYF.